This section outlines one TCR beta chain sequence together with its context. Germline CDR1 is DFQATT and CDR2 is SNEGSKA (reference sequence). The ends were cut back, 4 bases at V and 0 bases at J, with 13 bases in the middle. The CDR3 totals 15 residues. One entry per CDR3 protein, called by TCRdb with MiXCR from the RT-PCR reads. The sample includes about 680,000 distinct CDR3 sequences, 14% of them seen just once. The genes are TRBV20-1 and TRBJ2-1; D call uncertain. The TCR comes from a female donor in good health, serving as a healthy control. Sequences were obtained from memory CD4+ T cells from blood. DNA of the CDR3: TGCAGTGCTATGTTCGGCGGACCCTCCTACAATGAGCAGTTCTTC. This gives the protein CSAMFGGPSYNEQFF.